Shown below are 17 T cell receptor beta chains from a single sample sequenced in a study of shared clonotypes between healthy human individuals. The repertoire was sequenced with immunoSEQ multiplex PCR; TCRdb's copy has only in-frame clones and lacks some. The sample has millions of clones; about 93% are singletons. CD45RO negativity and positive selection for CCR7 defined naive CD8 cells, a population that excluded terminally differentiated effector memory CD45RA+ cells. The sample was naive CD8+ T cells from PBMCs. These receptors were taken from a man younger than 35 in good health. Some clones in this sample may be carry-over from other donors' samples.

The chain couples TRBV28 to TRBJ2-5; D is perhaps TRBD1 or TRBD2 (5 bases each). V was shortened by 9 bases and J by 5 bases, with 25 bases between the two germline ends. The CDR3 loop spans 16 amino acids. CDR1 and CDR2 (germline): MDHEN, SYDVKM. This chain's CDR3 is CASSRSLTGGDETQYF. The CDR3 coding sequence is TGTGCCAGTAGCCGTTCCCTCACAGGAGGCGATGAGACCCAGTACTTC.

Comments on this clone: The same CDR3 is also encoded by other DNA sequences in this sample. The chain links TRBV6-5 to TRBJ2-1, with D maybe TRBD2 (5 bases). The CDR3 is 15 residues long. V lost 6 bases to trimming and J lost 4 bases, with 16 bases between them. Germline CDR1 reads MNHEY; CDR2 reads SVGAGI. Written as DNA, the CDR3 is TGTGCCAGCAGCCCTGGGCTAGCAACTTACAATGAGCAGTTCTTC. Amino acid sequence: CASSPGLATYNEQFF.

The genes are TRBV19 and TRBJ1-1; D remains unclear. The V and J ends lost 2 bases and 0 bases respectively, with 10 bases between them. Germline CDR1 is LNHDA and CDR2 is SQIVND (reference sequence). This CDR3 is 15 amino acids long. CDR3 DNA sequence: TGTGCCAGTAGTATACTCGCCACCATGAACACTGAAGCTTTCTTT. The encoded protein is CASSILATMNTEAFF.

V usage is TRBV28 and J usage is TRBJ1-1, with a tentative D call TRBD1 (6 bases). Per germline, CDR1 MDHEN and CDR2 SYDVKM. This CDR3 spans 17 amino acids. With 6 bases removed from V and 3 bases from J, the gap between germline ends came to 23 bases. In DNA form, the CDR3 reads TGTGCCAGCAGCTTGACAGGTGGGGGTGTTTGGCACACTGAAGCTTTCTTT. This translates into CASSLTGGGVWHTEAFF.

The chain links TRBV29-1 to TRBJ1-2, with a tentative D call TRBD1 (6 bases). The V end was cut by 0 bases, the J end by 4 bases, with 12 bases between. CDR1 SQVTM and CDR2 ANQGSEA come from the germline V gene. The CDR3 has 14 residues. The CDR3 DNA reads TGCAGCGTTGAAGATTCGACCAGGGGCTATGGCTACACCTTC. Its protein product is CSVEDSTRGYGYTF.

Written as DNA, the CDR3 is TGTGCCAGCAGTTACGGGACAGGCTCTGGAAACACCATATATTTT. Translation gives CASSYGTGSGNTIYF. This sequence joins TRBV6-6 and TRBJ1-3, with 8 bases identical to TRBD1. Germline CDR1 and CDR2: MNHNY and SVGAGI (reference sequence). The CDR3 has 15 residues. Trimming removed 2 bases from V and 0 bases from J; junction bases left unmatched: 0.

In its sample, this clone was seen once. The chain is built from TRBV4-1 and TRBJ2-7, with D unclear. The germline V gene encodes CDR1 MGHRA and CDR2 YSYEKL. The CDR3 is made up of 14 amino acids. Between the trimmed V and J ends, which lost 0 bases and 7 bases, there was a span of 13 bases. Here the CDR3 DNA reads TGCGCCAGCAGCCAAGACAACAGTCCCGGGGAGCAGTACTTC. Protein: CASSQDNSPGEQYF.

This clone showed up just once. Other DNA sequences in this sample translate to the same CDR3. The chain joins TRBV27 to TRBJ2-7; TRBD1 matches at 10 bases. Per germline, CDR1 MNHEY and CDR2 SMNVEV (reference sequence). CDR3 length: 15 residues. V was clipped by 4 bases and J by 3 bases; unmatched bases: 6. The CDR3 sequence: CASSSPGTGDYEQYF. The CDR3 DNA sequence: TGTGCCAGCAGTTCCCCCGGGACAGGGGACTACGAGCAGTACTTC.

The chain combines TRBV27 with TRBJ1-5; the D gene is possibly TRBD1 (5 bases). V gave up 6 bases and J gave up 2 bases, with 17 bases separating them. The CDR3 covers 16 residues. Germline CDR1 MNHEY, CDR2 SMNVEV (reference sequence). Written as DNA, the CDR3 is TGTGCCAGCAGGGGGACCGCGGTGGTAGGCAATCAGCCCCAGCATTTT. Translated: CASRGTAVVGNQPQHF.

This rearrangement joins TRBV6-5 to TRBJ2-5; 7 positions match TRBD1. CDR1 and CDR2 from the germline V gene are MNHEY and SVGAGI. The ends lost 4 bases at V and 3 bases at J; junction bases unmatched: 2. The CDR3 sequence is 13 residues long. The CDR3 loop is CASSWDSEETQYF. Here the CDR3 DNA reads TGTGCCAGCAGTTGGGACAGCGAAGAGACCCAGTACTTC.

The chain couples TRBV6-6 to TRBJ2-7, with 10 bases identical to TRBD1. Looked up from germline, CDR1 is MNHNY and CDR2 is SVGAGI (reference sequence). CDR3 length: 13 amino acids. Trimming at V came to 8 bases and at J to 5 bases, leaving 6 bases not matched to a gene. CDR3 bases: TGTGCCAGCTTTAGGGACAGGGGTCACGAGCAGTACTTC. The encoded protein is CASFRDRGHEQYF.

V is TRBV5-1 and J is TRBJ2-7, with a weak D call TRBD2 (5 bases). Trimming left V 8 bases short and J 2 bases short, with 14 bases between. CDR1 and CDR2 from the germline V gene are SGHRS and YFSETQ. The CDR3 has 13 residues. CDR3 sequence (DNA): TGCGCCAGTACCGAGGGCGTCACCTACGAGCAGTACTTC. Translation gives CASTEGVTYEQYF.

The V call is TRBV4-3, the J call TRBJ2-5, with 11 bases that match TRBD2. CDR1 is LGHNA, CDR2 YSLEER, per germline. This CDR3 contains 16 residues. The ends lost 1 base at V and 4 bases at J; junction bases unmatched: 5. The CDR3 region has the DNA TGCGCCAGCAGCCAAGGTTCCCTAGCGGGAGGAGAGACCCAGTACTTC. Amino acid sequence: CASSQGSLAGGETQYF.

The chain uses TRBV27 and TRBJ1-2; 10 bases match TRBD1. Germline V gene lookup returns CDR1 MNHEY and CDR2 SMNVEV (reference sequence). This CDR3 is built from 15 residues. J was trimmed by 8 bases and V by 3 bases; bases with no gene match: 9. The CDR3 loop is CASSFLDRGRQGYTF. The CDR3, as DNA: TGTGCCAGCAGTTTTCTCGACAGGGGGCGGCAGGGCTACACCTTC.

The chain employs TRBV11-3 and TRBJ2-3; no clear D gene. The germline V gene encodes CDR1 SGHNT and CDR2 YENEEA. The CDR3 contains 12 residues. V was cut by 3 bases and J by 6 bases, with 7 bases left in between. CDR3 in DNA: TGTGCCAGCAGCTTTTCGGCCGATACGCAGTATTTT. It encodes CASSFSADTQYF.

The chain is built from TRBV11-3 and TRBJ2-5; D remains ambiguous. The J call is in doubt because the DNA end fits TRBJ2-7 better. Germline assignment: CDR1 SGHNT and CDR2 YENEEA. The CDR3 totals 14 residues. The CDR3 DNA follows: TGTGCCAGCAGCTTGTCCGGCAGGCCCTACGAGCAGTACTTC. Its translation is CASSLSGRPYEQYF.

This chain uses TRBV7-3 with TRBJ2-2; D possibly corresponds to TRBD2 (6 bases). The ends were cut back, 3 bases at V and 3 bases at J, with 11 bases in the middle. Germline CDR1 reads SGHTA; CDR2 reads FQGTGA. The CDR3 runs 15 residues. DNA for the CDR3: TGTGCCAGCAGCTTTTCGGGGGTCTACACCGGGGAGCTGTTTTTT. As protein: CASSFSGVYTGELFF.